This T cell receptor beta chain is drawn from a study of T cell responses to AZD1222 COVID-19 vaccine. Background on the study: Second-dose intervals near 4 or 12 weeks were combined.

The repertoire was sequenced with immunoSEQ multiplex PCR; TCRdb's copy has only in-frame clones and lacks some. This sample carries 150,000 or so clones, about 87% of them seen once, and the ten largest clones take around 3%. In its sample, this clone was seen once. Its antigen remains unknown. Overall study findings and caveats: Along spike, vaccine-associated CD4 TCRs were found throughout, with dominance at 160-218 and 743-854. A reported finding is that nearly half of spike-specific TCRs target unmutated variant regions.

Sequences were derived from peripheral blood, sampled on day 0 of AZD1222 vaccination. The origin of this receptor is an adult in good health.

As DNA, the CDR3 is TGTGCCAGCAGCGTATCGGGACAGTACACTGAAGCTTTCTTT. This sequence encodes CASSVSGQYTEAFF. The V call is TRBV7-2, the J call TRBJ1-1; 7 bases line up with TRBD1. CDR1 and CDR2 from the germline V gene are SGHTA and FQGNSA. This CDR3 is 14 amino acids long. J lost 3 bases, V lost 5 bases, and 6 bases had no gene match.